This is a list of T cell receptor beta chains from one sample in a study of identical twins. TCRdb reanalysed the 5' RACE reads using MiXCR and keeps one entry per CDR3 protein. The data hold around 670,000 distinct CDR3 sequences, with around 6% observed a single time. Sample: naive T cells sorted from blood. The receptors were gathered from a man aged 18 to 29 in good health. Each CDR3 is given with its conserved first and last residue. A D gene is named only where the DNA matches it firmly. The size of a clone is reported for some rows only, either as once, few or many, or as a class for expanded clones.

>19|.|TRBJ2-1|TRBD2|TRBV11-1
CASSLGFVLAGVSYNEQFF
TGTGCCAGCAGCTTAGGTTTTGTCCTAGCGGGAGTATCCTACAATGAGCAGTTCTTC
>15|.|TRBJ1-6|TRBD1|TRBV14
CASSQTGANNSPLHF
TGTGCCAGCAGCCAAACAGGGGCAAATAATTCACCCCTCCACTTT
>15|.|TRBJ1-4|.|TRBV12-3/TRBV12-4
CASSFDGARDEKLFF
TGTGCCAGCAGTTTCGATGGGGCGCGAGATGAAAAACTGTTTTTT
>17|.|TRBJ2-1|TRBD2|TRBV7-9
CASSLGGLAGGSNEQFF
TGTGCCAGCAGCTTAGGAGGGTTAGCGGGAGGATCCAATGAGCAGTTCTTC
>16|many|TRBJ2-7|.|TRBV4-3
CASSQDRGTLSYEQYF
TGCGCCAGCAGCCAAGATCGGGGGACTCTTTCCTACGAGCAGTACTTC
>14|few|TRBJ2-5|.|TRBV5-1
CASSLTGRQETQYF
TGCGCCAGCAGCCTCACAGGGAGGCAAGAGACCCAGTACTTC
>14|.|TRBJ1-3|.|TRBV10-3
CAISADISGNTIYF
TGTGCCATCTCGGCCGACATCTCTGGAAACACCATATATTTT
>13|many|TRBJ2-5|.|TRBV12-3/TRBV12-4
CASSLRQTETQYF
TGTGCCAGCAGTTTAAGACAGACGGAGACCCAGTACTTC
>17|many|TRBJ2-1|.|TRBV6-1
CASRGTGLRGIYNEQFF
TGTGCCAGCCGCGGAACCGGCTTGCGGGGCATTTACAATGAGCAGTTCTTC
>14|many|TRBJ2-7|TRBD1|TRBV6-2/TRBV6-3
CASTGTANPYEQYF
TGTGCCAGCACCGGGACAGCCAACCCCTACGAGCAGTACTTC